This passage covers 11 T cell receptor beta chains from one sample sequenced in a study of T-cell reconstitution after alpha-beta-depleted transplantation in children. Unique molecular identifiers tagged the TCRbeta library. A single record per CDR3 protein comes from TCRdb applying MiXCR to the PCR reads. The sample gives approximately 520,000 distinct CDR3 sequences, approximately 32% of which show up once; approximately 2.3% is in the top ten. The sample consisted of PBMCs from the stem cell graft donor, taken from the stem cell graft. These receptors were obtained from a human donor who donated a stem cell graft to a child with aplastic anemia.

The rearrangement joins TRBV6-5 to TRBJ1-2; 8 bases line up with TRBD1. The CDR3 loop spans 14 amino acids. The germline V gene encodes CDR1 MNHEY and CDR2 SVGAGI. V was clipped by 0 bases and J by 7 bases; unmatched bases: 4. The CDR3 bases are TGTGCCAGCAGTTACTCGCAGGGGGCGGGTGGCTACACCTTC. As protein: CASSYSQGAGGYTF.

This clonotype was observed a few times. The V gene is TRBV11-1, the J gene TRBJ2-1, with 15 bases lining up with TRBD2. With 1 base clipped from V and 5 bases from J, the junction kept 6 bases outside the gene matches. This CDR3 region has 18 residues. Germline CDR1 is SGHAT and CDR2 is FQDESV (reference sequence). CDR3 amino acids: CASSLGTSGRGSHNEQFF. CDR3 nucleotide sequence: TGTGCCAGCAGCTTAGGGACTAGCGGGAGGGGGTCCCACAATGAGCAGTTCTTC.

This clonotype was seen a few times. CDR3 region: CASSLSGPVNTEAFF. The CDR3 region has the DNA TGTGCCAGCAGCTTATCTGGACCGGTGAACACTGAAGCTTTCTTT. The V gene is TRBV5-5, the J gene TRBJ1-1; D is undetermined. Trimming took off 2 bases at V and 0 bases at J, with 11 bases between the two ends. This CDR3 is built from 15 residues. Germline CDR1 reads SGHKS; CDR2 reads YYEKEE (reference sequence).

V and J are TRBV6-5 and TRBJ1-5, with a weak D call TRBD1 (6 bases). This CDR3 spans 14 amino acids. Trimming stripped 0 bases from V and 5 bases from J, with 8 bases between. Germline V lookup: CDR1 MNHEY, CDR2 SVGAGI. CDR3 in DNA: TGTGCCAGCAGTTACTCGGGGGGCGATCAGCCCCAGCATTTT. The encoded protein is CASSYSGGDQPQHF.

This chain uses TRBV7-3 with TRBJ2-1, with D unclear. The CDR3 length is 16 residues. From germline, CDR1 is SGHTA and CDR2 FQGTGA. V was pared by 5 bases and J by 5 bases, with 19 bases between. This CDR3 reads CASSAKAGPADNEQFF. The CDR3 nucleotides read TGTGCCAGCAGCGCTAAAGCCGGCCCCGCGGACAATGAGCAGTTCTTC.

This clonotype was seen a handful of times. J is TRBJ2-1 and V is TRBV9; 13 bases are a match to TRBD2. The germline V gene has CDR1 SGDLS and CDR2 YYNGEE. The CDR3 extends over 19 amino acids. With 0 bases clipped from V and 4 bases from J, the junction kept 10 bases outside the gene matches. The CDR3 DNA is TGTGCCAGCAGCGTAGCCCAAGGACTAGCGGGAGCCAAATACAATGAGCAGTTCTTC. Translated, it gives CASSVAQGLAGAKYNEQFF.

The V and J genes are TRBV27 and TRBJ2-7; TRBD1 aligns across 7 bases. This CDR3 spans 15 amino acids. Per germline, CDR1 MNHEY and CDR2 SMNVEV (reference sequence). V shed 5 bases and J 7 bases; nucleotides not matched to a gene: 14. CDR3 residues: CASSPRDRDVWEQYF. CDR3 bases: TGTGCCAGCAGTCCCCGGGACAGAGATGTGTGGGAGCAGTACTTC.

This clonotype was counted a few times. CDR3: CASSITGNRRQETQYF. The CDR3 bases are TGTGCCAGCAGCATAACAGGGAACAGACGCCAAGAGACCCAGTACTTC. The rearrangement joins TRBV5-4 to TRBJ2-5, with D possibly matching TRBD1 (6 bases). The length of the CDR3 is 16 residues. Deletions cut 4 bases from V and 1 base from J, with 17 bases between. The germline gives CDR1 SGHNT, CDR2 YYREEE (reference sequence).

The chain uses TRBV11-2 and TRBJ2-5, with 13 nucleotides matching TRBD2. The CDR3 is 15 amino acids. Germline V gene sequence: CDR1 SGHAT, CDR2 FQNNGV. J was trimmed by 5 bases and V by 8 bases; bases with no gene match: 8. CDR3 DNA sequence: TGTGCCAGCGGGACGGGACTAGCGGGATCGGAGACCCAGTACTTC. Its protein is CASGTGLAGSETQYF. Full variable domain (rest looked up from reference TRBV11-2 and TRBJ2-5): EAGVAQSPRYKIIEKRQSVAFWCNPISGHATLYWYQQILGQGPKLLIQFQNNGVVDDSQLPKDRFSAERLKGVDSTLKIQPAKLEDSAVYLCASGTGLAGSETQYFGPGTRLLVL.

This clonotype was recorded a few times. The chain employs TRBV12-3 or TRBV12-4 and TRBJ2-1; D may be TRBD2 (5 bases). The CDR3 covers 14 residues. In nucleotides, the CDR3 is TGTGCTGTGGGTCCCAGCGGAGGTTACAATGAGCAGTTCTTC. The encoded protein is CAVGPSGGYNEQFF.

The chain recombines TRBV9 with TRBJ1-6, with D tentatively TRBD1 (6 bases). CDR3 length equals 15 residues. Germline V lookup: CDR1 SGDLS, CDR2 YYNGEE. Trimming pared 0 bases from V and 10 bases from J, leaving 14 bases between. The CDR3 is CASSVVSGEGSPLHF. The CDR3 nucleotides read TGTGCCAGCAGCGTAGTGTCAGGGGAGGGCTCACCCCTCCACTTT. Based on the CDR3 plus reference TRBV9 and TRBJ1-6, the full variable domain is DSGVTQTPKHLITATGQRVTLRCSPRSGDLSVYWYQQSLDQGLQFLIQYYNGEERAKGNILERFSAQQFPDLHSELNLSSLELGDSALYFCASSVVSGEGSPLHFGNGTRLTVT.